This T cell receptor (beta chain) came from a study of control samples from healthy donors and cancer patients. This clone was detected a few times. The CDR3 sequence is 13 residues long. Germline values: CDR1 SNHLY, CDR2 FYNNEI. J lost 6 bases, V lost 5 bases, and 4 bases had no gene match. Clones were read by immunoSEQ multiplex PCR, and TCRdb kept only the in-frame ones, dropping some. The data hold 25,000 or so clones, with 65% to 90% observed a single time. This sequence originates from a woman aged 55-70 years with head and neck cancer. Source material: PBMCs. The chain joins TRBV2 to TRBJ2-7; 10 bases are shared with TRBD2. The CDR3 region is CASSKREGIEQYF. The CDR3 DNA reads TGTGCCAGCAGTAAGCGGGAGGGGATCGAGCAGTACTTC.